These 3 T cell receptor beta chains share one sample of origin, sequenced in a study of blood T cell repertoires in COVID-19. The assay was immunoSEQ multiplex PCR, and TCRdb's table has in-frame clones only and misses some. The table shows tens of thousands of clones, with approximately 84% occurring only once. Sequencing used peripheral blood. The receptors were sampled from an elderly woman with acute or convalescent COVID-19.

The chain joins TRBV18 to TRBJ2-7; 8 positions agree with TRBD1. The CDR3 length is 19 residues. Germline V gives CDR1 KGHSH, CDR2 LQKENI. V lost 4 bases, J lost 6 bases, and 23 bases stayed unmatched. CDR3 in amino acids: CASSLLPRTGISVGLEQYF. CDR3 nucleotide sequence: TGTGCCAGCTCACTCCTCCCTCGGACAGGGATATCCGTCGGACTCGAGCAGTACTTC.

The chain links TRBV15 to TRBJ1-5; 7 bases are a match to TRBD1. The V gene end was trimmed by 0 bases and the J gene end by 13 bases; junction bases not matched to a gene: 18. Germline CDR1 and CDR2: LNHNV and YYDKDF (reference sequence). CDR3 length: 17 amino acids. CDR3 DNA: TGTGCCACCAGCAGAGAGGGGACAGTCCTATGGATGGGACCTCAGCATTTT. Amino acid sequence: CATSREGTVLWMGPQHF.

J is TRBJ2-7 and V is TRBV27; possible D gene TRBD1, 7 bases. Germline V CDR1 and CDR2: MNHEY, SMNVEV (reference sequence). The CDR3 is 15 residues long. Trimming stripped 3 bases from V and 2 bases from J, with 14 bases between. CDR3 sequence (DNA): TGTGCCAGCAGTTTTGGGCAGGGGGGAACCTACGAGCAGTACTTC. This sequence encodes CASSFGQGGTYEQYF.